The clone carrying this T cell receptor beta chain came up a few times. The data were taken from a study of blood T cell repertoires in COVID-19. Trimming shortened V by 6 bases and J by 2 bases, and 14 bases separated the two germline ends. Germline assignment: CDR1 SEHNR and CDR2 FQNEAQ (reference sequence). This CDR3 has 15 residues. Recruited during active infection, patients (from Seattle) were subsequently followed longitudinally. Sequenced by immunoSEQ multiplex PCR; TCRdb stores in-frame clones only, minus some. The sample records about 220,000 clones, approximately 85% being singletons. Specimen: peripheral blood. The receptor comes from a woman older than 75 with COVID-19, enrolled during active disease. V is TRBV7-9 and J is TRBJ1-3; D is undetermined. This CDR3 is CASSRDTTAGNTIYF. CDR3 nucleotide sequence: TGTGCCAGCAGTCGTGATACCACAGCTGGAAACACCATATATTTT. Complete variable domain (other parts from reference TRBV7-9 and TRBJ1-3): DTGVSQNPRHKITKRGQNVTFRCDPISEHNRLYWYRQTLGQGPEFLTYFQNEAQLEKSRLLSDRFSAERPKGSFSTLEIQRTEQGDSAMYLCASSRDTTAGNTIYFGEGSWLTVV.